Following are 8 T cell receptor beta chains from one sample sequenced in a study of blood T cell repertoires in COVID-19. This table comes from immunoSEQ multiplex PCR, and its TCRdb copy is limited to in-frame clones, with some not included. The table has 110,000 to 150,000 clones, around 78% seen once. The material sequenced was peripheral blood. The source of these receptors is a woman aged 55-69 years with acute or convalescent COVID-19.

This clone was seen more than once but under ten times. This chain uses TRBV2 with TRBJ1-2; 7 bases are a match to TRBD1. Germline V gives CDR1 SNHLY, CDR2 FYNNEI. This CDR3 is built from 10 residues. The V gene end was trimmed by 8 bases and the J gene end by 8 bases; junction bases not matched to a gene: 2. The CDR3 region is CASRDRGYTF. In DNA form, the CDR3 reads TGTGCCAGCCGGGACAGAGGCTACACCTTC.

This chain joins TRBV10-3 and TRBJ2-1, with 9 bases aligning to TRBD2. Trimming at V came to 3 bases and at J to 6 bases, leaving 12 bases not matched to a gene. The CDR3 contains 17 residues. CDR1 ENHRY and CDR2 SYGVKD come from the germline V gene. DNA of the CDR3: TGTGCCATCAGTGATCTGGGGGGTAGCGGGGGATTCAATGAGCAGTTCTTC. Translating it yields CAISDLGGSGGFNEQFF.

The chain has TRBV3-1 (or the pseudogene TRBV3-2) and TRBJ2-1; 7 nucleotides match TRBD1. The CDR3 consists of 18 residues. CDR1 and CDR2 from the germline V gene are LGHDT and YNNKEL (reference sequence). Trimming removed 4 bases from V and 6 bases from J; junction bases left unmatched: 18. The CDR3 region is CASSPGTATAMKPNEQFF. For the CDR3, the DNA is TGTGCCAGCAGCCCCGGGACAGCGACCGCAATGAAGCCCAATGAGCAGTTCTTC.

CDR3 DNA sequence: TGTGCCAGTAGACAGGCTTCTAGCGGGAGCTTCTACGAGCAGTACTTC. Protein product: CASRQASSGSFYEQYF. The chain carries TRBV19 and TRBJ2-7; 10 bases are a match to TRBD2. Losses at the gene ends were 6 bases for V and 3 bases for J; bases not matched to a gene: 11. CDR1 is LNHDA and CDR2 is SQIVND in the germline V gene (reference sequence). This CDR3 contains 16 residues.

This chain links TRBV28 with TRBJ1-4, with D possibly TRBD1 on 5 matching bases. V was shortened by 6 bases and J by 4 bases, with 12 bases between the two germline ends. The CDR3 is 14 residues long. Germline lookup yields CDR1 MDHEN and CDR2 SYDVKM. CDR3 DNA sequence: TGTGCCAGCAGCTCAGGGATCCGTAATGAAAAACTGTTTTTT. It is translated as CASSSGIRNEKLFF.

The chain joins TRBV11-2 to TRBJ1-6; 9 bases match TRBD1. J lost 7 bases, V lost 5 bases, and 6 bases had no gene match. The CDR3 is 15 amino acids. Germline-derived CDR1 and CDR2 are SGHAT and FQNNGV. The CDR3 bases are TGTGCCAGCAGCCAGCGGACAGGGGTCAATTCACCCCTCCACTTT. It is translated as CASSQRTGVNSPLHF.

The V call is TRBV28, the J call TRBJ2-7; D remains unclear. V dropped 4 bases and J dropped 2 bases, with 9 bases sitting between them. The germline CDR1 and CDR2 sequences are MDHEN and SYDVKM. The CDR3 runs to 13 residues. CDR3 in amino acids: CASSSSPPYEQYF. CDR3 sequence (DNA): TGTGCCAGCAGTTCGAGCCCTCCCTACGAGCAGTACTTC.

This clone was seen only a few times. The chain carries TRBV3-1 (or the pseudogene TRBV3-2) and TRBJ1-1; D perhaps matches TRBD1 (5 bases). This CDR3 is built from 14 residues. In germline, CDR1 is LGHDT, CDR2 YNNKEL (reference sequence). The V gene lost 6 bases and the J gene lost 7 bases, with 18 bases spanning the gap. The CDR3 nucleotides read TGTGCCAGCAGTTATTCAGGGTCTGCTGGTGAAGCTTTCTTT. Amino acid sequence: CASSYSGSAGEAFF.